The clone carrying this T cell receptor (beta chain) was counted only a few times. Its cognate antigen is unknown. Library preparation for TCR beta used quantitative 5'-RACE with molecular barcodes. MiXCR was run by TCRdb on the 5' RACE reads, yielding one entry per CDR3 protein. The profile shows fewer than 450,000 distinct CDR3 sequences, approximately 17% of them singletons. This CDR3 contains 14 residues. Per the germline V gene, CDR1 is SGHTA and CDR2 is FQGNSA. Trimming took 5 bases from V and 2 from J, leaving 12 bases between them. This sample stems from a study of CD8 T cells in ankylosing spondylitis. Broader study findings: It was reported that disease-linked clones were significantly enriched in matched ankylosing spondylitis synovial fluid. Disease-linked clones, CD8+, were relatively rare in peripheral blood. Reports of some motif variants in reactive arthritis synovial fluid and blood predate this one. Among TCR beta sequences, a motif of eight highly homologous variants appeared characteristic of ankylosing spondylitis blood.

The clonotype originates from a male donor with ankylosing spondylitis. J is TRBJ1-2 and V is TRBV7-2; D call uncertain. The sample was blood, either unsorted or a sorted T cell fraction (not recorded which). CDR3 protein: CASSRIDKNYGYTF. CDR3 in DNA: TGTGCCAGCAGCCGTATCGACAAGAACTATGGCTACACCTTC.